One and the same sample provided the 17 T cell receptor beta chains below, sequenced in a study of response to subunit inactivated influenza vaccine. TCRdb re-analysed the RT-PCR reads in MiXCR, keeping a single row per CDR3 protein. This sample carries hundreds of thousands of distinct CDR3 sequences, 25% of them seen once, and the ten largest clones take under 2.5%. The sequencing used CD4+ T cells sorted from PBMCs, collected 5 days after vaccination. The receptors stem from a man aged 50 to 59 who received an inactivated influenza vaccine.

This chain uses TRBV18 with TRBJ1-2; a possible D gene is TRBD1 (5 bases). The CDR3 consists of 14 residues. The V end was cut by 4 bases, the J end by 1 base, with 10 bases between. Germline CDR1 and CDR2: KGHSH and LQKENI. In nucleotides, the CDR3 is TGTGCCAGCTCACGACCACAGGATAACTATGGCTACACCTTC. This encodes CASSRPQDNYGYTF.

V and J are TRBV28 and TRBJ1-4, with D uncertain. The CDR3 sequence is 14 residues long. V lost 3 bases, J lost 5 bases, and 10 bases lay in between. CDR1 MDHEN and CDR2 SYDVKM come from the germline V gene. CDR3 sequence (DNA): TGTGCCAGCAGTTTCTGGACGAACAATGAAAAACTGTTTTTT. Translated, it gives CASSFWTNNEKLFF.

The chain has TRBV7-2 and TRBJ2-1, with 15 bases lining up with TRBD2. The CDR3 totals 15 residues. After removal of 2 bases from V and 9 bases from J, the junction contained 2 bases not matched to a gene. Germline assignment: CDR1 SGHTA and CDR2 FQGNSA. The CDR3 loop reads CASSLRTSGRVEQFF. DNA for the CDR3: TGTGCCAGCAGCTTAAGGACTAGCGGGAGGGTTGAGCAGTTCTTC.

The rearrangement links TRBV28 to TRBJ2-3; 10 bases are shared with TRBD2. The CDR3 extends over 14 amino acids. The germline V gene has CDR1 MDHEN and CDR2 SYDVKM. J lost 2 bases, V lost 6 bases, and 2 bases had no gene match. CDR3 DNA: TGTGCCAGCAGAGCGGGAGGGCCCACAGATACGCAGTATTTT. Amino acids: CASRAGGPTDTQYF.

This clonotype was observed a handful of times. The CDR3 DNA reads TGTGCCAGCAGTTATCGATCCCGGGGACAGGGCCACGAGCAGTACTTC. Translation gives CASSYRSRGQGHEQYF. The chain uses TRBV6-2 or TRBV6-3 and TRBJ2-7, with TRBD1 identical over 9 bases. Losses at the gene ends were 3 bases for V and 5 bases for J; bases not matched to a gene: 11. The CDR3 spans 16 residues. Germline CDR1 reads MNHEY; CDR2 reads SVGEGT.

The chain employs TRBV20-1 and TRBJ1-1; the D is unclear. The CDR3 contains 13 residues. V lost 0 bases and J 0 bases, leaving 5 bases between the germline ends. CDR1 DFQATT and CDR2 SNEGSKA come from the germline V gene (reference sequence). The CDR3 region is CSARDWLNTEAFF. CDR3 sequence (DNA): TGCAGTGCTAGAGATTGGCTGAACACTGAAGCTTTCTTT.

The chain links TRBV5-1 to TRBJ2-3, with TRBD2 matching 9 bases. CDR1 and CDR2 (germline): SGHRS, YFSETQ. After removal of 0 bases from V and 0 bases from J, the junction contained 5 bases not matched to a gene. This CDR3 has 17 residues. DNA for the CDR3: TGCGCCAGCAGCTTGGCGTCTAGCGGGACTAGCACAGATACGCAGTATTTT. This translates into CASSLASSGTSTDTQYF.

The chain is built from TRBV5-1 and TRBJ2-1, with TRBD1 as a possible D gene (5 bases). Trimming removed 1 base from V and 0 bases from J, with 8 bases in between. Germline CDR1 and CDR2: SGHRS and YFSETQ. CDR3 length: 15 amino acids. The CDR3 nucleotides read TGCGCCAGCAGCTTGCTCACAGGCTCCTACAATGAGCAGTTCTTC. Amino acids: CASSLLTGSYNEQFF.

This clonotype was seen a single time. The chain recombines TRBV2 with TRBJ2-7, with D possibly being TRBD2 (5 bases). Germline assignment: CDR1 SNHLY and CDR2 FYNNEI. Trimming stripped 6 bases from V and 4 bases from J, with 19 bases between. CDR3 length equals 15 residues. The CDR3 sequence is CASSEQAVRVYEQYF. The CDR3 coding sequence is TGTGCCAGCAGCGAACAAGCCGTGCGGGTTTACGAGCAGTACTTC.

This clonotype was recorded a few times. The chain couples TRBV28 to TRBJ2-3, with 7 nucleotides matching TRBD1. The trim removed 4 bases at V and 10 bases at J, leaving 2 bases unmatched. Looked up from germline, CDR1 is MDHEN and CDR2 is SYDVKM. The CDR3 covers 11 residues. CDR3 protein: CASSYRGAQYF. In nucleotides, the CDR3 is TGTGCCAGCAGTTACAGGGGCGCGCAGTATTTT.

CDR3 nucleotides: TGTGCCAGCAGTTACATTACGATGAACACTGAAGCTTTCTTT. Its translation is CASSYITMNTEAFF. This chain uses TRBV6-2 or TRBV6-3 with TRBJ1-1; no definite D call. The germline V gene encodes CDR1 MNHEY and CDR2 SVGEGT. The ends were cut back, 2 bases at V and 0 bases at J, with 7 bases in the middle. CDR3 size: 14 residues.

The chain combines TRBV12-3 or TRBV12-4 with TRBJ1-3; D gene ambiguous. Trimming pared 3 bases from V and 4 bases from J, leaving 10 bases between. The CDR3 spans 14 residues. CDR3 protein: CASSFGQNGNTIYF. The CDR3 coding sequence is TGTGCCAGCAGTTTCGGGCAGAACGGAAACACCATATATTTT.

V is TRBV18 and J is TRBJ2-1, with unresolved D. The germline V gene has CDR1 KGHSH and CDR2 LQKENI. V lost 0 bases to trimming and J lost 6 bases, with 9 bases between them. The CDR3 loop spans 14 amino acids. CDR3 residues: CASSPPSRANEQFF. CDR3 sequence (DNA): TGTGCCAGCTCACCACCTTCCAGAGCCAATGAGCAGTTCTTC.

The chain couples TRBV20-1 to TRBJ2-1; 9 positions agree with TRBD2. This CDR3 spans 14 amino acids. Trimming at V came to 3 bases and at J to 7 bases, leaving 7 bases not matched to a gene. The germline V gene has CDR1 DFQATT and CDR2 SNEGSKA (reference sequence). For the CDR3, the DNA is TGCAGTGCTAGGCGCCTAGCGGGGCAAAATGAGCAGTTCTTC. Translated: CSARRLAGQNEQFF.

The V gene is TRBV2, the J gene TRBJ2-1, with D perhaps given as TRBD1 or TRBD2 (5 bases each). V shed 6 bases and J shed 5 bases, with 14 bases lying between them. CDR1 is SNHLY, CDR2 FYNNEI, per germline. The CDR3 sequence is 14 residues long. The CDR3 nucleotides read TGTGCCAGCAGCACAAGAGGGGTCAACAATGAGCAGTTCTTC. Translation: CASSTRGVNNEQFF.

There are many counts of this clonotype. This rearrangement joins TRBV15 to TRBJ2-1; 12 bases map to TRBD2. Germline loops: CDR1 LNHNV, CDR2 YYDKDF (reference sequence). The CDR3 consists of 16 residues. After removal of 4 bases from V and 8 bases from J, the junction contained 9 bases not matched to a gene. In DNA, the CDR3 is TGTGCCACCAGCAAAGCAAGACTAGCGGGAGACCATGAGCAGTTCTTC. This sequence encodes CATSKARLAGDHEQFF.

The V and J genes are TRBV24-1 and TRBJ1-1, with D perhaps matching TRBD1 (6 bases). Germline V CDR1 and CDR2: KGHDR, SFDVKD. CDR3 size: 13 residues. With 3 bases removed from V and 14 bases from J, the gap between germline ends came to 18 bases. The CDR3 coding sequence is TGTGCCACCAGTGATCCCCTAACAGGGATAGAGTTCTTT. It codes for CATSDPLTGIEFF.